Below, one TCR beta chain is given with its context. What it recognizes is unknown. Genomic DNA (from each subset) was split evenly across several immunoSEQ plates. Assay used: immunoSEQ multiplex PCR; TCRdb lists only in-frame clones, some missing. This sample has 1.5 million to 2.5 million clones; approximately 94% occur once, and the top ten carry under 1.5%. The data were taken from a study of shared clonotypes between healthy human individuals. General study findings and limits: The rarefaction results pointed to incomplete sorted-subset sequencing despite large depth.

Naive CD8 populations comprised CD45RO-negative cells positively selected for CCR7, excluding terminally differentiated effector memory CD45RA+ cells. The CDR3 runs 15 residues. The V end lost 4 bases, the J end lost 3 bases, and 12 bases lay between the germline ends. Per the germline V gene, CDR1 is LNHDA and CDR2 is SQIVND (reference sequence). The clonotype was recovered from a man between 18 and 29 years old in good health. V and J are TRBV19 and TRBJ1-4; D is uncertain. Sequences were obtained from naive CD8+ T cells sorted from blood. The CDR3 protein is CASSTFSGPNEKLFF. DNA of the CDR3: TGTGCCAGTAGTACCTTCAGCGGGCCTAATGAAAAACTGTTTTTT.